This entry describes one T cell receptor beta chain. The data derive from a study of radiation and T cells in renal cell carcinoma. Repertoires were generated with immunoSEQ multiplex PCR, while TCRdb's copy carries only in-frame clones and drops some. The data show more than 95,000 clones, around 85% seen once. Described time point: blood 2 weeks post-SBRT. Treatment given: 15 Gy SBRT to primary tumor, nephrectomy 4 weeks later. The CDR3 is 13 amino acids. The germline gives CDR1 MDHEN, CDR2 SYDVKM. V lost 3 bases to trimming and J lost 4 bases, with 9 bases between them. This chain uses TRBV28 with TRBJ1-2; no reliable D call. This clonotype was sampled from a man aged 50 to 59 with renal cell carcinoma. This specimen was blood, taken from a patient whose treatment included radiotherapy and nephrectomy. This CDR3 reads CASSFTTLYGYTF. The CDR3 nucleotides are TGTGCCAGCAGTTTTACGACCCTCTATGGCTACACCTTC.